This T cell receptor beta chain came from a study of blood T cell repertoires in COVID-19. Study as a whole: Collection of acute and convalescent COVID-19 samples took place in the United States, Italy and Spain. Nucleic acid was either cDNA or gDNA, and it came from T cells, B-cell-depleted T cells, or PBMCs.

In the authors' workflow: Cell counts per sample came from amplifying reference gene primers. Assay used: immunoSEQ multiplex PCR; TCRdb lists only in-frame clones, some missing. The V and J calls and clone size were taken over from that table, and D and trimming were inferred from the DNA. The sample shows approximately 110,000 clones, 80% to 90% of them seen only once. In this sample, this clone turned up a few times. Germline V gives CDR1 SGDLS, CDR2 YYNGEE. CDR3 length equals 12 residues. The V segment lost 0 bases and the J segment 10 bases; nucleotides outside the gene matches: 1. V usage is TRBV9 and J usage is TRBJ2-1, with TRBD1 matching over 7 bases. This sequence was found in a woman aged 50 to 60 with active or convalescent COVID-19. The sequenced sample consisted of peripheral blood. For the CDR3, the DNA is TGTGCCAGCAGCGTAGTAGGGGGCGAGCAGTTCTTC. Protein product: CASSVVGGEQFF.